This TCR beta chain appears in the sequencing data of a study of PD-1 blockade in classical Hodgkin lymphoma (dated by TCRdb to the early 2020s). For the wider study: Nivolumab dosing was 3 mg/kg intravenously every 2 weeks, continuing until either disease progression or unacceptable toxicity. The study used TCR beta sequencing and CyTOF to define a peripheral blood immune signature of response to PD-1 blockade in classical Hodgkin lymphoma.

Only one count was recorded for this clone. The clone's antigen remains unknown. One base away there is no much larger clone; base qualities are not given. What the work shows at the level of the full study, not this receptor alone: Only a single clinical trial cohort was studied, and what caused the repertoire differences, possibly disease activity or prior therapy, remained undefined. Among trial patients, those achieving complete response had baseline diversity similar to that of newly diagnosed patients, while diversity was significantly lower in partial responders and progressors. Patients starting nivolumab less than 1 year after ASCT had lower diversity and were excluded from later analyses to avoid confounding by immune reconstitution. By C4D1, a significant rise was seen in CD4+ TCR diversity but not in CD8+ TCR diversity (p=0.0027 vs p=0.16), and the rise was most apparent among complete responders (p=0.02). Baseline TCR diversity was reported as lower in newly diagnosed patients than in healthy donors, and lower still in relapsed/refractory patients.

Reading the label with the study, this specimen's time point is: cycle 2 day 1 (C2D1) of nivolumab. Every trial patient had relapsed following autologous stem cell transplantation, and prior brentuximab vedotin exposure was what differed among cohorts A, B and C. A total of 50 to 70 patients with relapsed/refractory classical Hodgkin lymphoma made up the trial cohort, and each patient's best overall response was complete response, partial response or progressive disease. Trial patients were treated with single-agent nivolumab in the multi-cohort phase II CheckMate 205 trial. An independent review committee assessed best overall response by applying the 2007 International Working Group response criteria. Trial PBMCs were collected just before the start of nivolumab (C1D1) and during therapy at cycle 2 day 1 and cycle 4 day 1. Peripheral blood was collected in 8 mL Vacutainer Cell Preparation Tubes, from which PBMCs were isolated by centrifugation and then cryopreserved.

The Qiagen DNeasy kit was used to extract genomic DNA from unsorted PBMCs and from the negatively selected CD4+ and CD8+ fractions. TCR beta CDR3 regions were subjected to amplification by immunoSEQ multiplex PCR with primers that anneal to V and J segments. A synthetic immune receptor repertoire was used to minimize amplification bias, and any residual bias was removed computationally once sequencing was done. As for the authors' bioinformatics: Custom Python scripts were used to quantify repertoire diversity as the Shannon entropy index. Unsorted, CD4+ and CD8+ repertoires were examined separately, except in combined analyses, for which CD4+ and CD8+ sequences were merged in silico. Clonal expansion was defined as a frequency increase of at least 2-fold after treatment compared with C1D1, and clones undetected at baseline were assigned a pseudocount of 0.5. Singleton clones were defined as clones with 0 or 1 copy at C1D1, and non-singleton clones were defined as clones with 2 or more copies. Clones expanded in unsorted samples were assigned a CD4+, CD8+ or unknown annotation through matching of protein sequences in sorted samples from the same patient. Diversity changes from C1D1 to C4D1 were tested in paired samples using Wilcoxon tests. The table was pulled from immuneACCESS by TCRdb, which kept in-frame rearrangements only. Such tables lose some clones; where checked, under half of the loss comes from unresolved V genes, and the rest has no known cause. The V and J calls and clone size were taken over from that table, and D and trimming were inferred from the DNA. This sample gives tens of thousands of clones in total; roughly 89% of them show up just once. About 10% of the sample goes to the ten largest clones.

The TCR originated in a human donor with classical Hodgkin lymphoma. This sample comprised peripheral blood mononuclear cells (PBMCs), obtained before the second cycle of nivolumab.

The DNA reads as follows: TGCAGCGTCGCGTGGGGGGGCTACAATGAGCAGTTCTTC. Translation gives CSVAWGGYNEQFF. The chain links TRBV29-1 with TRBJ2-1; 7 nucleotides in the junction match TRBD2. V is pruned by 6 bases and J by 3 bases, leaving 5 bases of the junction without a gene match. Its CDR3 holds 13 amino acids, cysteine through phenylalanine. Solely the CDR3 DNA is kept, with 39 bases framed from the first base. Looking up the germline V gene yields CDR1 SQVTM and CDR2 ANQGSEA.